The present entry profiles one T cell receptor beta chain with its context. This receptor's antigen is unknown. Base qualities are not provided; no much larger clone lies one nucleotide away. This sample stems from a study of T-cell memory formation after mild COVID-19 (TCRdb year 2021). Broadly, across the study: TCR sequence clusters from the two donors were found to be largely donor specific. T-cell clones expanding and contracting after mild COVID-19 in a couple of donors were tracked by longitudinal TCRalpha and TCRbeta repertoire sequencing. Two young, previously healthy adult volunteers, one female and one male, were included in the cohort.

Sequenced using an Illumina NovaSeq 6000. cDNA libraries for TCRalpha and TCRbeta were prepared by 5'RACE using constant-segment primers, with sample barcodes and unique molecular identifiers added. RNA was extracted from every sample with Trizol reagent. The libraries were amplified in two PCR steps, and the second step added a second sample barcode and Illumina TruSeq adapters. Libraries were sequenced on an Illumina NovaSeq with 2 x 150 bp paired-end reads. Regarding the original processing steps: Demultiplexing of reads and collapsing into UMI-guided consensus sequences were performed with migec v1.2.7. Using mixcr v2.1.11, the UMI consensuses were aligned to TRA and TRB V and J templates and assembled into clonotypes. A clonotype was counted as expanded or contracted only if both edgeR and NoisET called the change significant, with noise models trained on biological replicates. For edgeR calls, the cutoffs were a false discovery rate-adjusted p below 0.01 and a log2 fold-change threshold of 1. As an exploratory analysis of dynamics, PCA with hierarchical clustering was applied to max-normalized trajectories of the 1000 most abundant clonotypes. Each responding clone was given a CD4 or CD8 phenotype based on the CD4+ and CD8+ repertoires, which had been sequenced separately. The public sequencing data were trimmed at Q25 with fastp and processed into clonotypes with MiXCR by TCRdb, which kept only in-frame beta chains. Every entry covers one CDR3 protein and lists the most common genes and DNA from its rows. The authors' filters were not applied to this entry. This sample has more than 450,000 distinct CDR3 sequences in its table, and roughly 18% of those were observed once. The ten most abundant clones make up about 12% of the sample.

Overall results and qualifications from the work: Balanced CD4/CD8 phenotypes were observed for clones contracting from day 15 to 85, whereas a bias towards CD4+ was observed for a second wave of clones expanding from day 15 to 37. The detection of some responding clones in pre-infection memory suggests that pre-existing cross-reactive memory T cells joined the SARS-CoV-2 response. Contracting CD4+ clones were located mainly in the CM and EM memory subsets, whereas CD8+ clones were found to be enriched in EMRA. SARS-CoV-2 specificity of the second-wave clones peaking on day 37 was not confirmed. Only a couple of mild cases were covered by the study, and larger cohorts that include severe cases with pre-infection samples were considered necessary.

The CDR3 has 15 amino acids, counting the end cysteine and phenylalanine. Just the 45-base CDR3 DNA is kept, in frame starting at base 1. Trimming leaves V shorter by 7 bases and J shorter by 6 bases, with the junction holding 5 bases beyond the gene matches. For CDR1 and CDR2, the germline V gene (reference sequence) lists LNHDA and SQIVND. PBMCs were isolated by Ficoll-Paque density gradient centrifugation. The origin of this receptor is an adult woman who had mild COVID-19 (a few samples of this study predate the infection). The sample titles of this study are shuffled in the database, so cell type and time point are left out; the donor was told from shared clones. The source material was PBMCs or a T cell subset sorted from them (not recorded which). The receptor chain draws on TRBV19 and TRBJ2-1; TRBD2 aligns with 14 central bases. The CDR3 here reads CASNRGLAGGNEQFF. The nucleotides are TGTGCCAGTAATCGCGGACTAGCGGGGGGCAATGAGCAGTTCTTC.